The 4 T cell receptor beta chains below come from one sample, sequenced in a study of blood T cell repertoires in COVID-19. Repertoires were generated with immunoSEQ multiplex PCR, while TCRdb's copy carries only in-frame clones and drops some. Among 250,000 to 350,000 clones listed, nearly 90% were seen once. Material: PBMCs or T cells enriched from blood (not recorded which). The receptors were sampled from a woman aged 50 to 60 who had been exposed to COVID-19.

The chain links TRBV4-1 to TRBJ2-5; 9 bases align to TRBD1. After removal of 1 base from V and 5 bases from J, the junction contained 8 bases not matched to a gene. This CDR3 is 16 amino acids long. Looked up from germline, CDR1 is MGHRA and CDR2 is YSYEKL. The CDR3, as DNA: TGCGCCAGCAGCCAAGGTTACGGGGACAGGGCGGAGACCCAGTACTTC. Its protein is CASSQGYGDRAETQYF.

CDR3 region: CASRGPGSGSETQYF. The CDR3 DNA reads as TGTGCCAGCAGGGGTCCAGGGTCAGGGTCAGAGACCCAGTACTTC. The J gene is TRBJ2-5, the V gene TRBV3-1 (or the pseudogene TRBV3-2); D perhaps matches TRBD1 (5 bases). Trimming left V 6 bases short and J 4 bases short, with 18 bases between. CDR3 length equals 15 residues. Germline loops: CDR1 LGHDT, CDR2 YNNKEL (reference sequence).

This chain connects TRBV6-5 to TRBJ2-5; the match to TRBD2 covers 8 bases. The V gene's germline CDR1 is MNHEY and CDR2 SVGAGI. This CDR3 is 13 amino acids long. V gave up 8 bases and J gave up 4 bases; unmatched junction bases: 6. CDR3 in DNA: TGTGCCAGCTTTCGGCGGGGGGCAGAGACCCAGTACTTC. Amino acids: CASFRRGAETQYF.

This sequence joins TRBV20-1 and TRBJ1-5; D perhaps matches TRBD1 (5 bases). Germline-derived CDR1 and CDR2 are DFQATT and SNEGSKA (reference sequence). CDR3 length: 13 amino acids. Trimming removed 3 bases at V and 6 bases at J, with 12 bases between. CDR3 DNA sequence: TGCAGTGCTAGTCGGGGGGGGGTTCAGCCCCAGCATTTT. Translation gives CSASRGGVQPQHF.